This TCR beta chain is drawn from a study of blood T cell repertoires in COVID-19. Study-wide context: COVID-19 samples collected from the United States, Italy and Spain covered acute and convalescent phases. T cells, B-cell-depleted T cells, or PBMCs provided the cDNA or gDNA that served as material.

Authors' analysis steps: Estimation of nucleated cell counts was performed using reference gene primer amplification. Assay used: immunoSEQ multiplex PCR; TCRdb lists only in-frame clones, some missing. Clone size and the V and J calls come from that table; the DNA yielded D and trimming. The sample has 150,000 to 200,000 clones, 60% to 80% seen once. The V end was cut by 3 bases, the J end by 7 bases, with 12 bases between. The CDR3 loop spans 14 amino acids. Germline V gene data show CDR1 as MDHEN and CDR2 as SYDVKM. The specimen sequenced was peripheral blood. The chain has TRBV28 and TRBJ2-2; D possibly corresponds to TRBD2 (5 bases). This TCR was recovered from a man aged 65 to 79 with acute or convalescent COVID-19. Here the CDR3 reads CASSLGTRSGELFF. The CDR3 DNA reads TGTGCCAGCAGTTTGGGAACTAGGAGCGGGGAGCTGTTTTTT.